This T cell receptor beta chain was recovered during a study of blood T cells in healthy people across ages (dated by TCRdb to between 2015 and 2017). About the study as a whole: In model experiments, template switching captured roughly one uniquely barcoded TCR beta cDNA molecule for every two T cells. Age-related changes in TCR beta repertoire diversity were measured in the study by deep sequencing normalized with unique cDNA molecular identifiers. The donors were split into four age groups: young (average around 15 years), middle-aged (39), aged (roughly 65) and long-lived (approximately 80). Two additional independent replicas of 1 million unique cDNA reads from the same blood draw were analyzed for two donors (one aged 18 to 30 and one aged 80 or older). What the work shows at the level of the full study, not this receptor alone: Estimates of total diversity based on one million sequenced T cells were considered lower bounds and underestimates. Observed TCR beta diversity per million T cells fell roughly linearly with age, and a significant reduction was already apparent by age approximately 41. Donor CMV infection status was unknown, potentially confounding age-related changes in expanded clonotypes. Compared with the aged group, the long-lived group had more naive CD4+ T cells, fewer expanded clones and increased TCR diversity, a pattern suggesting age selection. A strong correlation was found between observed TCR beta diversity and the percentage of naive T cells measured by flow cytometry. Bulk unsorted PBMC profiling prevented conclusive comparison of naive and antigen-experienced compartments.

The library was produced with 5' RACE. TCRdb records Illumina HiSeq 2500 as the sequencer. A second PCR of about 6 to 11 cycles was run with a J-beta primer mix and a sample-barcoded 5' primer. Each TCR beta cDNA molecule received a unique molecular identifier from a template-switch 5' adaptor carrying 12 random nucleotides. Each sample yielded at least 2.5 million CDR3-containing paired-end reads. All of the RNA was converted into first-strand cDNA using the Mint cDNA synthesis kit, with a TRBC-specific oligonucleotide serving as the primer. Following uracil-DNA glycosylase treatment, all cDNA underwent a first 18-cycle PCR with the universal primers M1SS and BC2_uni_R. The study's processing was this. Normalization of each sample was performed by random selection of 1 million high-quality reads, each carrying a distinct molecular identifier. Reads with shared molecular identifiers were discarded instead of being binned into consensus sequences. CDR3 identification, clonotype clustering and error correction used MiTCR with a Q25 quality threshold and the strictest error-elimination algorithm. A nonparametric unseen species model with Euler transformation was used to estimate a lower bound on total TCR beta diversity. In TCRdb, the public reads were trimmed at Q25 with fastp and aligned with MiXCR, with productive beta chains retained. Entries that share a CDR3 protein sequence are merged under the most common genes and DNA. It is TCRdb's table, rather than the study itself, that gives the V and J calls and clone size. The sample records roughly 800,000 distinct CDR3 sequences, about 25% of which are singletons. Roughly 3.5% of the sample is in the top ten clones.

Donors were 35 to 40 systemically healthy Caucasian individuals from Russia aged roughly 6 to 100 years. Each donor gave roughly 9.5 milliliters of peripheral blood, collected into EDTA-treated Vacutainer tubes. Ficoll-Paque density-gradient centrifugation was used to isolate PBMCs, with at least 6.5 million per sample. Trizol reagent was used to extract total RNA from the PBMCs, yielding at least 6 micrograms per sample. For every donor, an aliquot of PBMCs went through flow cytometry to measure the percentages of naive CD45RAhigh/CD27high T cells. This clonotype has a handful of counts. The antigen it recognizes is unknown. The CDR3 does not end in the conserved phenylalanine or tryptophan, so this is likely a read error. A further study also used this sample, focusing on T cells of mothers and their children. The second investigation adds: Donors were nine systemically healthy Caucasian individuals: three mothers and their six children. cDNA synthesis used all of the extracted RNA, with roughly 1.5 ug of RNA in each 15 ul reaction. In the second PCR, sample barcodes and 2-4 random nucleotides were introduced via the M1S primer. Each mother yielded over 9 million TCR beta CDR3 reads and each child 3 million to 3.5 million reads. Thymic selection shapes the output of TCR recombination in a similar way in related and unrelated pairs, and inherited differences have a minor effect. Normalized repertoire overlap in related mother-child pairs was always slightly higher than in unrelated mother-child pairs, but the difference was never significant. Persistent microchimeric T cell clones were not detected, at a sensitivity of roughly 100 clones per million clonotypes. The study used deep NGS to compare TCR beta repertoires of mothers and children, seeking features distinguishing related mother-child pairs from unrelated individuals. On average, the children were about 12 +/- 4 years old, while the mothers were approximately 40 +/- 4 years old. After adapters were ligated using NEBNext reagents, the libraries underwent 100+100 nt paired-end sequencing on an Illumina HiSeq 2000. To avoid cross-contamination, the mother libraries and the child libraries were prepared a month apart and sequenced in separate runs. For each donor, somewhere between roughly 500,000 and 2,100,000 distinct TCR beta clonotypes were identified. Naive TCR beta clonotypes were estimated from low-frequency clonotypes matched to each donor's FACS-determined naive share, without sorting.

The sample comprised blood. The sequence derives from a boy younger than 18 in good health.

The CDR3 amino acid sequence is: CASTSQRDQNIQYI. The DNA sequence is TGTGCCAGCACTAGCCAAAGAGACCAAAACATTCAGTACATC. The V and J genes are TRBV25-1 and TRBJ2-4, with a tentative D gene TRBD2 over 5 matching bases. V and J are truncated by 7 bases and 5 bases respectively, leaving an intervening sequence of 15 bases. The germline V gene gives CDR1 as MGHDK and CDR2 as SYGVNS. The CDR3 is made up of 14 amino acids, end residues included. Solely the CDR3 DNA is kept, with 42 bases framed from the first base.